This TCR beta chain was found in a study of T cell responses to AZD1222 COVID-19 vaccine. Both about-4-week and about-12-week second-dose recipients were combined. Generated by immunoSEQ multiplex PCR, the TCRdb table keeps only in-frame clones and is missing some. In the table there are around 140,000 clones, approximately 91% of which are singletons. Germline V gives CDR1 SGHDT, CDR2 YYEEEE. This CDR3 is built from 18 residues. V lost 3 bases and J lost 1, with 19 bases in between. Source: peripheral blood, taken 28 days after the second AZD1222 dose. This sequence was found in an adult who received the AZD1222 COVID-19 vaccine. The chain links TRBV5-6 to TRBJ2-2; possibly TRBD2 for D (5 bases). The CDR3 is CASSSLLLGTENTGELFF. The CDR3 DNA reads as TGTGCCAGCAGCTCGCTTTTACTAGGCACGGAGAACACCGGGGAGCTGTTTTTT.